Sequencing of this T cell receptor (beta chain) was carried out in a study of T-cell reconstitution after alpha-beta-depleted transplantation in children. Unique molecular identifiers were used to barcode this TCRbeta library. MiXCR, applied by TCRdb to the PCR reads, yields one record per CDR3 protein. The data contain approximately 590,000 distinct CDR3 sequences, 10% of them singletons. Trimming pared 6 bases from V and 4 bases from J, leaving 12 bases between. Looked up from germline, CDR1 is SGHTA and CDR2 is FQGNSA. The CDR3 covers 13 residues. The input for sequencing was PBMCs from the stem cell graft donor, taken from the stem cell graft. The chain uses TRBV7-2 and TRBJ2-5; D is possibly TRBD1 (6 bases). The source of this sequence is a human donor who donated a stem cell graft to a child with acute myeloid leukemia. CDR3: CASSTGHAETQYF. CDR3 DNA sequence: TGTGCCAGCAGTACAGGGCATGCAGAGACCCAGTACTTC.